Below, 18 T cell receptor beta chains from the same sample are listed, as sequenced in a study of blood T cell repertoires in COVID-19. Profiled with immunoSEQ multiplex PCR; TCRdb holds only in-frame clones, not every one. Of roughly 200,000 clones in the sample, 70% to 85% are singletons; the top ten hold 4% to 6.5%. Sequences were obtained from PBMCs or T cells enriched from blood (not recorded which). These receptors all come from an older woman with acute COVID-19.

V and J are TRBV10-3 and TRBJ2-1; D possibly corresponds to TRBD1 (6 bases). The CDR3 totals 13 residues. Trimming shortened V by 3 bases and J by 6 bases, and 9 bases separated the two germline ends. Germline-derived CDR1 and CDR2 are ENHRY and SYGVKD. In nucleotides, the CDR3 is TGTGCCATCAGTGAACAGGGCCCCAATGAGCAGTTCTTC. This translates into CAISEQGPNEQFF.

The chain links TRBV5-1 to TRBJ2-4, with 7 bases matching TRBD2. This CDR3 is 15 amino acids long. Per germline, CDR1 SGHRS and CDR2 YFSETQ. Trimming took 4 bases from V and 9 from J; bases not matched to a gene: 13. For the CDR3, the DNA is TGCGCCAGCAGCGTCTCCGGGCCGGGAGGCGGCATTCAGTACTTC. Its protein product is CASSVSGPGGGIQYF.

The chain is built from TRBV30 and TRBJ1-5, with 9 bases identical to TRBD1. The CDR3 has 14 residues. Trimming at V came to 2 bases and at J to 5 bases, leaving 4 bases not matched to a gene. Germline CDR1 reads GTSNPN; CDR2 reads SVGIG (reference sequence). CDR3 loop: CAWSQTGGDQPQHF. The CDR3 DNA reads TGTGCCTGGAGTCAAACAGGGGGCGATCAGCCCCAGCATTTT. The full variable domain, in which reference TRBV30 and TRBJ1-5 provide the parts outside the CDR3, is SQTIHQWPATLVQPVGSPLSLECTVEGTSNPNLYWYRQAAGRGLQLLFYSVGIGQISSEVPQNLSASRPQDRQFILSSKKLLLSDSGFYLCAWSQTGGDQPQHFGDGTRLSIL.

J is TRBJ1-2 and V is TRBV19, with a tentative D call TRBD1 (6 bases). The CDR3 sequence is 15 residues long. The germline V gene has CDR1 LNHDA and CDR2 SQIVND (reference sequence). V lost 1 base to trimming and J lost 0 bases, with 9 bases between them. CDR3 amino acids: CASSIGQGTNYGYTF. The CDR3 coding sequence is TGTGCCAGTAGTATAGGGCAGGGGACTAACTATGGCTACACCTTC.

The rearrangement uses TRBV19 and TRBJ2-5, with a weak D call TRBD1 (5 bases). Per the germline V gene, CDR1 is LNHDA and CDR2 is SQIVND (reference sequence). CDR3 length: 15 amino acids. Trimming pared 11 bases from V and 5 bases from J, leaving 24 bases between. CDR3 loop: CASRPGARDVETQYF. DNA of the CDR3: TGTGCCTCCCGGCCTGGGGCTAGAGATGTGGAGACCCAGTACTTC.

This clone showed up just a few times. CDR3 region: CASRLDLSGYEQYF. DNA for the CDR3: TGCGCCAGCAGGCTGGATTTGTCAGGCTACGAGCAGTACTTC. V is TRBV5-1 and J is TRBJ2-7; D unclear. V was pared by 5 bases and J by 3 bases, with 15 bases between. Germline-derived CDR1 and CDR2 are SGHRS and YFSETQ. This CDR3 region has 14 residues.

This clone was picked up one time. The chain employs TRBV29-1 and TRBJ1-4, with 10 nucleotides matching TRBD1. J was trimmed by 6 bases and V by 7 bases; bases with no gene match: 5. This CDR3 is built from 13 residues. The germline V gene encodes CDR1 SQVTM and CDR2 ANQGSEA. CDR3 amino acids: CSAEGTGDEKLFF. As DNA, the CDR3 is TGCAGCGCAGAAGGGACAGGGGATGAAAAACTGTTTTTT.

V gene TRBV9 combines with J gene TRBJ2-5; D is unclear. The CDR3 runs 13 residues. Germline V gene data show CDR1 as SGDLS and CDR2 as YYNGEE. Trimming stripped 4 bases from V and 1 base from J, with 8 bases between. CDR3 sequence (DNA): TGTGCCAGCAGCCCTATCTCCCAAGAGACCCAGTACTTC. Translation gives CASSPISQETQYF.

The CDR3 bases are TGCAGCTCCTTGGAGGGGGCAGGTCAGCCCCAGCATTTT. Amino acids: CSSLEGAGQPQHF. The chain is built from TRBV29-1 and TRBJ1-5; the match to TRBD1 covers 7 bases. The V gene end was trimmed by 8 bases and the J gene end by 6 bases; junction bases not matched to a gene: 10. This CDR3 spans 13 amino acids. Germline CDR1 and CDR2: SQVTM and ANQGSEA.

The rearrangement joins TRBV27 to TRBJ2-2; TRBD2 might be the D (6 bases). Trimming stripped 0 bases from V and 4 bases from J, with 12 bases between. Looked up from germline, CDR1 is MNHEY and CDR2 is SMNVEV (reference sequence). The CDR3 contains 16 residues. This CDR3 reads CASSLSRREGTGELFF. DNA for the CDR3: TGTGCCAGCAGTTTATCAAGGCGGGAAGGCACCGGGGAGCTGTTTTTT.

The chain combines TRBV12-3 or TRBV12-4 with TRBJ1-1; D is undetermined. Trimming shortened V by 6 bases and J by 5 bases, and 10 bases separated the two germline ends. This CDR3 comprises 12 residues. DNA of the CDR3: TGTGCCAGCAGCTATACGGGAACTGAAGCTTTCTTT. This encodes CASSYTGTEAFF.

This chain's CDR3 is CASRTGAGELFF. The CDR3 DNA follows: TGCGCCAGCAGGACAGGGGCCGGGGAGCTGTTTTTT. This chain joins TRBV10-2 and TRBJ2-2; 8 bases line up with TRBD1. The junction had 0 bases not matched to a gene; V was cut back by 6 bases and J by 6 bases. Germline-derived CDR1 and CDR2 are WSHSY and SAAADI. The CDR3 has 12 residues.

The chain combines TRBV18 with TRBJ2-2; 7 nucleotides align to TRBD1. From germline, CDR1 is KGHSH and CDR2 LQKENI. This CDR3 has 15 residues. The J segment lost 2 bases and the V segment lost 2 bases, leaving 2 bases of the junction unmatched. The CDR3 DNA reads TGTGCCAGCTCACCATGGGACAGAAACACCGGGGAGCTGTTTTTT. Protein product: CASSPWDRNTGELFF.

A note on this clone: The sample carries other DNA sequences with the same CDR3. The rearrangement uses TRBV3-1 (or the pseudogene TRBV3-2) and TRBJ2-1; 8 bases fit TRBD1. Germline V CDR1 and CDR2: LGHDT, YNNKEL (reference sequence). V shed 2 bases and J 1 base; nucleotides not matched to a gene: 1. The CDR3 has 15 amino acids. CDR3 nucleotide sequence: TGTGCCAGCAGCCAAACAGGGGGGTCCTACAATGAGCAGTTCTTC. Amino acid sequence: CASSQTGGSYNEQFF.

This sequence joins TRBV27 and TRBJ1-4; 7 bases are shared with TRBD1. The CDR3 covers 15 residues. Looked up from germline, CDR1 is MNHEY and CDR2 is SMNVEV (reference sequence). The trim removed 6 bases at V and 2 bases at J, leaving 6 bases unmatched. The CDR3 sequence: CASRRSTGTNEKLFF. As DNA, the CDR3 is TGTGCCAGCAGACGATCGACAGGGACTAATGAAAAACTGTTTTTT.

This rearrangement joins TRBV11-2 to TRBJ1-2; D not certain. V was shortened by 0 bases and J by 3 bases, with 8 bases between the two germline ends. The length of the CDR3 is 14 residues. Per the germline V gene, CDR1 is SGHAT and CDR2 is FQNNGV. CDR3 region: CASSLEPGDYGYTF. DNA for the CDR3: TGTGCCAGCAGCTTAGAGCCCGGTGACTATGGCTACACCTTC. The full variable domain, with the rest looked up from reference TRBV11-2 and TRBJ1-2, is EAGVAQSPRYKIIEKRQSVAFWCNPISGHATLYWYQQILGQGPKLLIQFQNNGVVDDSQLPKDRFSAERLKGVDSTLKIQPAKLEDSAVYLCASSLEPGDYGYTFGSGTRLTVV.

The chain couples TRBV4-2 to TRBJ2-1, with 9 bases lining up with TRBD2. This CDR3 region has 18 residues. Unmatched junction bases numbered 10, after V lost 0 bases and J lost 4 bases. Germline assignment: CDR1 LGHNA and CDR2 YNFKEQ. The chain's CDR3 is CASSQDLAGPIGYNEQFF. CDR3 sequence (DNA): TGTGCCAGCAGCCAAGATCTAGCGGGACCCATTGGTTACAATGAGCAGTTCTTC.

On this clone: At the DNA level, this CDR3 is encoded by other sequences in the same sample as well. The gene calls are TRBV7-9 and TRBJ1-4, with D hard to call. CDR1 and CDR2 from the germline V gene are SEHNR and FQNEAQ (reference sequence). With 1 base removed from V and 4 bases from J, the gap between germline ends came to 7 bases. The CDR3 consists of 14 residues. CDR3 bases: TGTGCCAGCAGCTTAGAACGGGGTAATGAAAAACTGTTTTTT. As protein: CASSLERGNEKLFF. Combining the CDR3 with reference TRBV7-9 and TRBJ1-4 gives the whole variable domain DTGVSQNPRHKITKRGQNVTFRCDPISEHNRLYWYRQTLGQGPEFLTYFQNEAQLEKSRLLSDRFSAERPKGSFSTLEIQRTEQGDSAMYLCASSLERGNEKLFFGSGTQLSVL.